These T cell receptor beta chains were read from a single sample in a study of cytomegalovirus exposure and HLA in healthy donors. TCRdb keeps only in-frame clones here, not all; method: immunoSEQ multiplex PCR. Here the sample spans over 130,000 clones, 70% to 80% being singletons. Source material: PBMCs. Receptor source: a human donor in good health. CDR3s include the opening cysteine and the closing phenylalanine or tryptophan. A D gene is named only where the DNA matches it firmly. Rows may omit the clone size; those that give it use once, few, many or a size class.

d_call | j_call | clone_size | v_call | cdr3_nt | cdr3_aa
. | TRBJ2-7 | . | TRBV2 | TGTGCCAGCAGTGATCGCGGCATTCTCTACGAGCAGTACTTC | CASSDRGILYEQYF
. | TRBJ2-3 | . | TRBV28 | TGTGCCAGCTCTGGCCGCCAATACACAGATACGCAGTATTTT | CASSGRQYTDTQYF
TRBD1 | TRBJ1-1 | . | TRBV27 | TGTGCCAGCAGTCAGACAGGGCTTGAAGCTTTCTTT | CASSQTGLEAFF
TRBD2 | TRBJ2-1 | . | TRBV7-8 | TGTGCCAGCAGCTCAGGGGATACTAGCGGGCATGAGCAGTTCTTC | CASSSGDTSGHEQFF
TRBD1 | TRBJ2-7 | few | TRBV19 | TGTGCCAGTAGTGGGGGACAGGGGGCTATGTACGAGCAGTACTTC | CASSGGQGAMYEQYF
. | TRBJ1-2 | . | TRBV6-1 | TGTGCCAGCAGTGAAGCGGGCGAGGACAGACTGGCTAACTATGGCTACACCTTC | CASSEAGEDRLANYGYTF
. | TRBJ2-7 | once | TRBV13 | TGTGCCAGCAGCTCAGGGGGGGGAGAGCAGTACTTC | CASSSGGGEQYF
TRBD2 | TRBJ2-7 | . | TRBV27 | TGTGCCAGCAGTGGCGGGAGCTCCTACGAGCAGTACTTC | CASSGGSSYEQYF
. | TRBJ1-1 | . | TRBV29-1 | TGCAGCGTTGGCCACATGAACACTGAAGCTTTCTTT | CSVGHMNTEAFF
. | TRBJ2-7 | . | TRBV19 | TGTGCCAGTAGTGCGGGGACGGCAACCTACGAGCAGTACTTC | CASSAGTATYEQYF
TRBD2 | TRBJ2-3 | . | TRBV7-3 | TGTGCCAGCAGTTTAACCGCCCTAGCGGGAGGTGGAGATACGCAGTATTTT | CASSLTALAGGGDTQYF
TRBD2 | TRBJ2-1 | few | TRBV27 | TGTGCCAGCAGTTTATTAGGCAGCGGGAGCTCTGATGAGCAGTTCTTC | CASSLLGSGSSDEQFF
TRBD2 | TRBJ2-7 | once | TRBV6-5 | TGTGCCAGCAGTTACGGACTAGCGGGAGATTACGAGCAGTACTTC | CASSYGLAGDYEQYF
. | TRBJ2-5 | . | TRBV9 | TGTGCCAGCAGCTCCGGATTAGCCCAAGAGACCCAGTACTTC | CASSSGLAQETQYF
TRBD1 | TRBJ2-3 | . | TRBV10-1 | TGCGCCAGCAACGGACAGGTCACAGATACGCAGTATTTT | CASNGQVTDTQYF
TRBD2 | TRBJ2-3 | few | TRBV30 | TGTGCCTGGAGTAGGGGGACTAGCGGATCAGATACGCAGTATTTT | CAWSRGTSGSDTQYF
. | TRBJ2-7 | once | TRBV18 | TGTGCCAGCTCATTTCAGGGTGGGGCCTACGAGCAGTACTTC | CASSFQGGAYEQYF
TRBD1 | TRBJ1-2 | once | TRBV19 | TGTGCCAGTAGTACGGACAGGAGATTCTATGGCTACACCTTC | CASSTDRRFYGYTF
. | TRBJ2-4 | . | TRBV19 | TGTGCCAGTAGTCGGACAGAGAGGAAAAACATTCAGTACTTC | CASSRTERKNIQYF
. | TRBJ2-7 | . | TRBV6-5 | TGTGCCGCCCGGGGAGTTAAAGCCTACGAGCAGTACTTC | CAARGVKAYEQYF
TRBD2 | TRBJ2-3 | . | TRBV7-9 | TGTGCCAGCAGCCCACGTTCGGGACTAACCACCACAGATACGCAGTATTTT | CASSPRSGLTTTDTQYF
. | TRBJ1-2 | . | TRBV5-1 | TGCGCCAGCAGCTCGGACAGCAACTATGGCTACACCTTC | CASSSDSNYGYTF
. | TRBJ1-5 | few | TRBV4-1 | TGCGCCAGCAGCCAGGGCTTAAATAGCAATCAGCCCCAGCATTTT | CASSQGLNSNQPQHF
TRBD2 | TRBJ2-5 | . | TRBV27 | TGTGCCAGCAGTTTAAGGCGGGGGGTGGGAGAGACCCAGTACTTC | CASSLRRGVGETQYF